This paragraph covers one T cell receptor beta chain sequence. This entry comes from a study of T cell changes during pregnancy in multiple sclerosis. The germline V and J ends were trimmed by 5 bases and 0 bases, with 10 bases remaining between them. CDR1 and CDR2 from the germline V gene are SGHAT and FQNNGV. The CDR3 extends over 14 amino acids. Only in-frame clones appear in the TCRdb table, and some are missing; sequencing was by immunoSEQ multiplex PCR. In the table there are some 68,000 clones, approximately 91% of which are singletons. Here the sequenced sample was peripheral blood, taken in the second trimester of pregnancy. The chain couples TRBV11-2 to TRBJ2-5, with unresolved D. The source of this sequence is a female donor with multiple sclerosis, enrolled in a pregnancy study. The CDR3 DNA sequence: TGTGCCAGCAGCGCCCCGCGGTACCAAGAGACCCAGTACTTC. Protein sequence: CASSAPRYQETQYF.